These T cell receptor beta chains were read from a single sample in a study of PD-L1 blockade in urothelial cancer. Repertoires were generated with immunoSEQ multiplex PCR, while TCRdb's copy carries only in-frame clones and drops some. The repertoire includes 35,000 to 45,000 clones, about a third of them detected once, and 8.5% to 10% sits in the top ten. The material sequenced was tumor tissue, taken before atezolizumab (anti-PD-L1) treatment. These receptors were taken from a man aged 55 to 70 with urothelial cancer. Each CDR3 is given with its conserved first and last residue. D genes are given only for firm matches. The size of a clone is reported for some rows only, either as once, few or many, or as a class for expanded clones.

J gene,clone size,V gene,D gene,CDR3 DNA,CDR3 protein
TRBJ1-1,many,TRBV7-5,.,TGTGCCAGCAGCTTAGCGTCCCGGGGAGGCACTGAAGCTTTCTTT,CASSLASRGGTEAFF
TRBJ2-5,.,TRBV29-1,TRBD1,TGCAGCGTAGGCAGGGGGCGAGAGACCCAGTACTTC,CSVGRGRETQYF
TRBJ1-3,.,TRBV30,TRBD1,TGTGCCTGGGCAGGACAGGGAAGAGGAAACACCATATATTTT,CAWAGQGRGNTIYF
TRBJ2-3,many,TRBV6-8,TRBD2,TGTGCCAGCAGCTCCATCCGCGGGAGTGCAGATACGCAGTATTTT,CASSSIRGSADTQYF
TRBJ2-6,few,TRBV5-1,.,TGCGCCAGCAGCTTGGTGGGGGGCGCCACTGGGGCCAACGTCCTGACTTTC,CASSLVGGATGANVLTF
TRBJ1-4,.,TRBV19,.,TGTGCCAGCCCAACCGGCGGGACGGTAAAAAAAATTGCAACTAATGAAAAACTGTTTTTT,CASPTGGTVKKIATNEKLFF
TRBJ2-7,.,TRBV29-1,TRBD1,TGCAGCGTTGAAGGGGACAGGGGGCACGAGCAGTACTTC,CSVEGDRGHEQYF
TRBJ2-1,.,TRBV5-1,TRBD2,TGCGCCAGCAGCTTGGGGACTAGCGGGAGATGGGACAATGAGCAGTTCTTC,CASSLGTSGRWDNEQFF
TRBJ1-2,.,TRBV11-3,TRBD1,TGTGCCAGCAGCCCAAACCGGGACAGAAAAAGGGTCTATGGCTACACCTTC,CASSPNRDRKRVYGYTF
TRBJ2-3,.,TRBV10-3,.,TGTGCCATCAGAATTACAGAGGGGGATACGCAGTATTTT,CAIRITEGDTQYF
TRBJ1-1,few,TRBV1,.,TGCGCCAGCAGCCAAAGGGGAGGGGGTTGGCCGAACACTGAAGCTTTCTTT,CASSQRGGGWPNTEAFF
TRBJ2-1,.,TRBV5-4,TRBD2,TGTGCCAGCAGCTTAGGGCTAGCGGGATTCGTGGTCTTC,CASSLGLAGFVVF
TRBJ1-1,few,TRBV6-8,.,TGTGCCAGCACCGATGGGAACACTGAAGCTTTCTTT,CASTDGNTEAFF
TRBJ1-1,.,TRBV6-7,.,TGTGCCAGCAGTGAAGCGGTCAGGGAGTGGAACACTGAAGCTTTCTTT,CASSEAVREWNTEAFF
TRBJ2-1,.,TRBV11-3,TRBD2,TGTGCCAGCAGCCCGGGACTACACTCGGATGAGCAGTTCTTC,CASSPGLHSDEQFF
TRBJ1-4,once,TRBV28,TRBD1,TGTGCCAGCAGGGGGACAGGGGGAAGGGAAAAACTGTTTTTT,CASRGTGGREKLFF
TRBJ1-1,.,TRBV18,.,TGTGCCAGCTCACCACCGAACATGAACACTGAAGCTTTCTTT,CASSPPNMNTEAFF
TRBJ1-3,once,TRBV1,.,TGCGCCAGCAGCCAGGAGGCCGTGGCAAGCTCTGGAAACACCATATATTTT,CASSQEAVASSGNTIYF
TRBJ2-5,.,TRBV5-1,TRBD2,TGCGCCAGCAGCCGTCGGGGGGGTGAAGAGACCCAGTACTTC,CASSRRGGEETQYF
TRBJ2-5,many,TRBV9,TRBD2,TGTGCCAGCAGCGTAGGTAGTAGCGGGGCCGGAGAGACCCAGTACTTC,CASSVGSSGAGETQYF
TRBJ1-3,.,TRBV25-1,TRBD1,TGTGCCAGCAGTGGACCGGGACAGAGCTCTGGAAACACCATATATTTT,CASSGPGQSSGNTIYF
TRBJ2-3,few,TRBV30,.,TGTGCCTGGAGTGTAATTGTGGGGGGCACAGATACGCAGTATTTT,CAWSVIVGGTDTQYF
TRBJ1-3,.,TRBV6-8,.,TGTGCCAGCAGTTCGGAAGTCGGAAACACCATATATTTT,CASSSEVGNTIYF
TRBJ1-1,few,TRBV28,.,TGTGCCACCCTCGGGCTGTTGAACACTGAAGCTTTCTTT,CATLGLLNTEAFF
TRBJ1-2,few,TRBV6-7,.,TGTGCCAGCAGTTACGAGTCGGGGAACTATGGCTACACCTTC,CASSYESGNYGYTF
TRBJ1-2,.,TRBV11-1,.,TGTGCCAGCAGCCAAGATCAAGTAGGGGTGGCTGGCTACACCTTC,CASSQDQVGVAGYTF